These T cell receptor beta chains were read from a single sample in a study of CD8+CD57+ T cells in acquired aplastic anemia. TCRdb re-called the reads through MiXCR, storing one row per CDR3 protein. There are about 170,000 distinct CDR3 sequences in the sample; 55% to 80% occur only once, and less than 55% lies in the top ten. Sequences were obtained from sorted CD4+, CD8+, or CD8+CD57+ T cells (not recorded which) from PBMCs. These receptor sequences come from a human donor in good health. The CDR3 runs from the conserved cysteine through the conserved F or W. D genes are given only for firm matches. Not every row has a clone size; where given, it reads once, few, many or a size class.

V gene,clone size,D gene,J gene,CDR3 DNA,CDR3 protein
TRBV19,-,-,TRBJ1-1,TGTGCCAGTAGTATCACAGGGTCCTCCCTCAACACTGAAGCTTTCTTT,CASSITGSSLNTEAFF
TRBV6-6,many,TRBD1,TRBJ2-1,TGTGCCAGCACCCAACAGGGGGCCTACAATGAGCAGTTCTTC,CASTQQGAYNEQFF
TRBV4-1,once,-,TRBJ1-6,TGCGCCAGCAGCCAAGATCCGGGCAGCTATTCACCCCTCCACTTT,CASSQDPGSYSPLHF
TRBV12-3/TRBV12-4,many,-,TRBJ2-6,TGTGCCAGCAGTCCGACCGGGTTTGGGGCCAACGTCCTGACTTTC,CASSPTGFGANVLTF
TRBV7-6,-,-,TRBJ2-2,TGTGCCAGCAGCTTGGGGGGTAGTCGGGCCACCGGGGAGCTGTTTTTT,CASSLGGSRATGELFF
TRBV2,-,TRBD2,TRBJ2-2,TGTGCCAGCAGGGGGACTAGCAACACCGGGGAGCTGTTTTTT,CASRGTSNTGELFF
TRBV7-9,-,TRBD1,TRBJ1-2,TGTGCCAGCAGCCCCCACGTGGACAGGCTGGATGGCTACACCTTC,CASSPHVDRLDGYTF
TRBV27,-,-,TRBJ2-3,TGTGCCAGCAGTTTATCCCCTCTTAGCACAGATACGCAGTATTTT,CASSLSPLSTDTQYF
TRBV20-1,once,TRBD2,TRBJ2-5,TGCAGTGCCATCCCCGGGACTAGCGGACAAGAGACCCAGTACTTC,CSAIPGTSGQETQYF
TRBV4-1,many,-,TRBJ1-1,TGCGCCAGCAGCCAAGGGACCGGGACCGCAAACACTGAAGCTTTCTTT,CASSQGTGTANTEAFF
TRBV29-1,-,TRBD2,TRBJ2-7,TGCAGCGTTGAAACTCGGGGGACTAGCGGGAGGAACAACAAGTACTTC,CSVETRGTSGRNNKYF
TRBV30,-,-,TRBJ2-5,TGTGCCTGGACTAGAGAAGAGACCCAGTACTTC,CAWTREETQYF
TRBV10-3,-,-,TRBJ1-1,TGTGCCAGCCGTCCCGCGCCGGGTGGTGAAGCTTTCTTT,CASRPAPGGEAFF
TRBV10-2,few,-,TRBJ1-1,TGCGCCAGCAGTGAGTCGAGGACAGAAGAAGCTTTCTTT,CASSESRTEEAFF
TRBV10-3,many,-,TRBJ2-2,TGTGCCATCAGTGACGGCAGGTCCCTACTGAACACCGGGGAGCTGTTTTTT,CAISDGRSLLNTGELFF
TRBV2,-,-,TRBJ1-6,TGTGCCAGCAGTGAGGGCAGTTATTCACCCCTCCACTTT,CASSEGSYSPLHF
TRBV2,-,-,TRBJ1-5,TGTGCCAGCAGTTGGAATAGCAATCAGCCCCAGCATTTT,CASSWNSNQPQHF
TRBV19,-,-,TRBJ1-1,TGTGCCAGTAGCCCGAGCAGACTGTCAAGGTCCGGATACACTGAAGCTTTCTTT,CASSPSRLSRSGYTEAFF
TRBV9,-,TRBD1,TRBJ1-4,TGTGCCAGTAGCGCTCGACAGGGAACTAATGAAAAACTGTTTTTT,CASSARQGTNEKLFF
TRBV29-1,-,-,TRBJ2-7,TGCAGCGTGGGAGGACAGAAGCTCTCCTACGAGCAGTACTTC,CSVGGQKLSYEQYF
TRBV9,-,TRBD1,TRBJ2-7,TGTGCCAGCAGCGTAGATGGGCAGGGGGCAGACGAGCAGTACTTC,CASSVDGQGADEQYF
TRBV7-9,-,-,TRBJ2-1,TGTGCCAGCAGCTTATCGACTCGACCGGGGGCTGAGCAGTTCTTC,CASSLSTRPGAEQFF
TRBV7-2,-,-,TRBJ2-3,TGTGCCAGCAGCTTAGGTCCCGGGCTAGCTTTGTTTGATACGCAGTATTTT,CASSLGPGLALFDTQYF
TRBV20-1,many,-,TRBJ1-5,TGCAGTGCTAGGGGGCTGGGGGATCAGCCCCAGCATTTT,CSARGLGDQPQHF
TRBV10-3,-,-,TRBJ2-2,TGTGCCATCAGGGGACCTTATGGGGGCCCCGGGGAGCTGTTTTTT,CAIRGPYGGPGELFF
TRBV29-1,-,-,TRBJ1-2,TGCAGCGTTGACGGCAGGGAAGGCTATGGCTACACCTTC,CSVDGREGYGYTF
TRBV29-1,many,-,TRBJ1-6,TGCAGCCACGAGGCGGCGGGGGCGGCCTATAATTCACCCCTCCACTTT,CSHEAAGAAYNSPLHF
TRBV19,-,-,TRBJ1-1,TGTGCCAGTGGAACAGCCTTGAACACTGAAGCTTTCTTT,CASGTALNTEAFF
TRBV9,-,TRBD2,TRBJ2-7,TGTGCCAGCAGCGTAGGCCTAGCGGTCCAGCAGTACTTC,CASSVGLAVQQYF
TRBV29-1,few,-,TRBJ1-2,TGCAGCGTTCACGGGACACTCTATGGCTACACCTTC,CSVHGTLYGYTF
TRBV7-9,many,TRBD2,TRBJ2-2,TGTGCCAGCAGCTCTAGCGGAGCGAACACCGGGGAGCTGTTTTTT,CASSSSGANTGELFF
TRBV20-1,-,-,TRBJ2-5,TGCAGTGCTAGACGATTCCGGGACACCCCAGTCCAAGAGACCCAGTACTTC,CSARRFRDTPVQETQYF
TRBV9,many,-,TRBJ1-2,TGTGCCAGCAGCCCAAACCCGCTGGACAGCTACTATGGCTACACCTTC,CASSPNPLDSYYGYTF
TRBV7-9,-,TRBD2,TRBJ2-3,TGTGCCAGCAGCCCCCCGGGCCTAGCGGGAGGGATAGGTACGCAGTATTTT,CASSPPGLAGGIGTQYF
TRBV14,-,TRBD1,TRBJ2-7,TGTGCCAGCAGCCAAGCCGGGACAGGGGCCTACGAGCAGTACTTC,CASSQAGTGAYEQYF
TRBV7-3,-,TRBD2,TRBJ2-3,TGTGCCAGCAGCTACAGCGGGGGGGTCGCAGATACGCAGTATTTT,CASSYSGGVADTQYF
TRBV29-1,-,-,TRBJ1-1,TGCAGCGGATCAGCCGGGACCGCCGTGAACACTGAAGCTTTCTTT,CSGSAGTAVNTEAFF
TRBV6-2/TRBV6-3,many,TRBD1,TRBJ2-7,TGTGCCAGCACCGCTTTGGGACAGACGCCCTACGAGCAGTACTTC,CASTALGQTPYEQYF
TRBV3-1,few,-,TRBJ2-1,TGTGCCAGCAGCCAAGATTTCAGGGAGCAGTTCTTC,CASSQDFREQFF
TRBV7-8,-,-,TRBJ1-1,TGTGCCAGCAGCTTTTTTGAGGGCGCTGAAGCTTTCTTT,CASSFFEGAEAFF
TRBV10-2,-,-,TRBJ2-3,TGCGCCAGCAGTGAGGACGGGTATACGCAGTATTTT,CASSEDGYTQYF